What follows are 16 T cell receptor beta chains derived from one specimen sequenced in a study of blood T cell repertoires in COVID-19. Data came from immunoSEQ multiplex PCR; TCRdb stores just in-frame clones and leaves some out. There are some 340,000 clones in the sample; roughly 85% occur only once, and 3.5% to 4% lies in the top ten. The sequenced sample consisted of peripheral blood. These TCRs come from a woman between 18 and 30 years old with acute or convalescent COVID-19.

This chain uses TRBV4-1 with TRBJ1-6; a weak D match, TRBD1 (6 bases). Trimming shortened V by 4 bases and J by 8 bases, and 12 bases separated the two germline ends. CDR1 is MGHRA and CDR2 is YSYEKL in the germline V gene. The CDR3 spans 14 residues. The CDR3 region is CASSLQGIDSPLHF. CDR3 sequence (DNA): TGCGCCAGCAGCCTACAGGGTATTGATTCACCCCTCCACTTT.

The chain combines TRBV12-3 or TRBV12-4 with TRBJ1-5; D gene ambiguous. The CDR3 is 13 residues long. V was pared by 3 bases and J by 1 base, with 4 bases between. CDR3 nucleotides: TGTGCCAGCAGTTTGGAGAGCAATCAGCCCCAGCATTTT. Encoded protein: CASSLESNQPQHF.

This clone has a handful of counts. The CDR3 coding sequence is TGTGCCAGCAGCCCCCGGGACAGGGGGAACTGTTGGGACTCCTACGAGCAGTACTTC. This gives the protein CASSPRDRGNCWDSYEQYF. The chain is built from TRBV21-1 and TRBJ2-7; TRBD1 is taken as the D call from the table, unchecked against the DNA. TRBV21-1 is a documented pseudogene. This CDR3 is built from 19 residues.

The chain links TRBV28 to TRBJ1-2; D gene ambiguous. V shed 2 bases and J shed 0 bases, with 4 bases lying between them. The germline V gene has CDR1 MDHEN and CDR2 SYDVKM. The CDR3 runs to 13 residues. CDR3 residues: CASSLVANYGYTF. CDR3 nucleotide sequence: TGTGCCAGCAGTTTAGTCGCTAACTATGGCTACACCTTC.

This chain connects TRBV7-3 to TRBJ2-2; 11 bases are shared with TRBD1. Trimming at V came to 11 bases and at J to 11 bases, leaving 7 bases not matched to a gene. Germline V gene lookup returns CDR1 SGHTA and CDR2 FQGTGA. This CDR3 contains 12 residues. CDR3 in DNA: TGTGCCTTGCTAGGGACAGGGGGAGAGCTGTTTTTT. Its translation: CALLGTGGELFF.

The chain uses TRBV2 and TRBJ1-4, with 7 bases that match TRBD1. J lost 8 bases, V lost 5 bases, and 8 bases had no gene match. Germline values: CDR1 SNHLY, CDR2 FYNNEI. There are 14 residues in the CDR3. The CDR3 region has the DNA TGTGCCAGCAGTTTCGGGACAGCGGAGGAAAAACTGTTTTTT. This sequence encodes CASSFGTAEEKLFF.

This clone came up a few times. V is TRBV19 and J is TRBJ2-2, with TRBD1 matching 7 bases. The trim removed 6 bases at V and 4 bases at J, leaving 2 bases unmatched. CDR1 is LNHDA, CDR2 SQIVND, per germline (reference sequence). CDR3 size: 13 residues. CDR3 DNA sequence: TGTGCCAGTAGCACAGGGGCCACCGGGGAGCTGTTTTTT. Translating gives CASSTGATGELFF. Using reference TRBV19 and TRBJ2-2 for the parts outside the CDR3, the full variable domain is DGGITQSPKYLFRKEGQNVTLSCEQNLNHDAMYWYRQDPGQGLRLIYYSQIVNDFQKGDIAEGYSVSREKKESFPLTVTSAQKNPTAFYLCASSTGATGELFFGEGSRLTVL.

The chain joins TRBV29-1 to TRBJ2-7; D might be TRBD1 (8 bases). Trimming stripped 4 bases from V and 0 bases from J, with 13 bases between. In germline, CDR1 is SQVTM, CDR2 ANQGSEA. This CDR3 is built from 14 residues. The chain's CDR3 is CSVAGGQVSYEQYF. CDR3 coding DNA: TGCAGCGTTGCGGGGGGACAGGTCTCCTACGAGCAGTACTTC.

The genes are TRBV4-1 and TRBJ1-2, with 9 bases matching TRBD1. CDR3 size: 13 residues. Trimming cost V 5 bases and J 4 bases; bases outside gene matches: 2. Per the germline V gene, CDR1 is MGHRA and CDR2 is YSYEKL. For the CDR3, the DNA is TGCGCCAGCAGCTCGGGACAGGGCTATGGCTACACCTTC. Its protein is CASSSGQGYGYTF.

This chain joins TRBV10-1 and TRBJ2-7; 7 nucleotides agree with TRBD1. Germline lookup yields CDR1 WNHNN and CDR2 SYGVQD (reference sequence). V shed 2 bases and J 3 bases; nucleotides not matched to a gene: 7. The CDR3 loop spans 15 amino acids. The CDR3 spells CASSEGTALDYEQYF. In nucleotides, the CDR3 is TGCGCCAGCAGTGAGGGGACAGCATTAGACTACGAGCAGTACTTC.

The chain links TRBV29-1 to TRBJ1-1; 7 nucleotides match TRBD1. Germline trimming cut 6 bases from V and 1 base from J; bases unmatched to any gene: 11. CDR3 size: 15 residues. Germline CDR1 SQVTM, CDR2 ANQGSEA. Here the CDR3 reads CSVPRAGTENTEAFF. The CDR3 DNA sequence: TGCAGCGTCCCCCGAGCCGGGACAGAGAACACTGAAGCTTTCTTT.

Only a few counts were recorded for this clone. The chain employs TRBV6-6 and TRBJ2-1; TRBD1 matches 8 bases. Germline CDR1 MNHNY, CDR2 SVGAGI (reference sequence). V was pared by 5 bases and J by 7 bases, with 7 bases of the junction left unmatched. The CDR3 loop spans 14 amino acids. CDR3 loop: CASSLGQGGNEQFF. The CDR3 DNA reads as TGTGCCAGCAGTCTAGGACAGGGTGGGAATGAGCAGTTCTTC.

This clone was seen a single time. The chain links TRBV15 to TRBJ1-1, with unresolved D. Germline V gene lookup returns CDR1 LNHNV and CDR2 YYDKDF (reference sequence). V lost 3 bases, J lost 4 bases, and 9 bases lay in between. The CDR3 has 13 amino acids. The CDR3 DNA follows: TGTGCCACCAGCAGCGGAGCGAGCACTGAAGCTTTCTTT. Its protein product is CATSSGASTEAFF.

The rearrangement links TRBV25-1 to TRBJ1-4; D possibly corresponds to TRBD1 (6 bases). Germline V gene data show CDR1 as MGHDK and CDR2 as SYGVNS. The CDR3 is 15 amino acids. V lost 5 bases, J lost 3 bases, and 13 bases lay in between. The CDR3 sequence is CASSSRDIPNEKLFF. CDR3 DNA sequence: TGTGCCAGCAGTTCCCGGGACATCCCTAATGAAAAACTGTTTTTT.

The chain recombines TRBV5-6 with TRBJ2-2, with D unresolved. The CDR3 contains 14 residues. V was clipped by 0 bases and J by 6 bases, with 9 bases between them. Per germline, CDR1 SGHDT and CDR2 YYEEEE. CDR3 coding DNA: TGTGCCAGCAGCTTGGGGAGCCGGGCCGGGGAGCTGTTTTTT. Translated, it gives CASSLGSRAGELFF.

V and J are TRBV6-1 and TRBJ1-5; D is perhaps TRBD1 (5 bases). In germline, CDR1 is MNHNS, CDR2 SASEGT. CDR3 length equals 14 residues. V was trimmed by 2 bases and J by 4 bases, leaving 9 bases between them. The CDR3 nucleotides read TGTGCCAGCAGTGAAAACAGGCGAAATCAGCCCCAGCATTTT. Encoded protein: CASSENRRNQPQHF.